What follows are 12 T cell receptor beta chains derived from one specimen sequenced in a study of shared clonotypes between healthy human individuals. Here immunoSEQ multiplex PCR was the method, and the copy in TCRdb shows in-frame clones only, minus some. This table has about half a million clones, around 85% appearing once. Specimen: PBMCs. The receptors stem from a woman in her 40s in good health. Some clones in this sample may be carry-over from other donors' samples.

V gene TRBV5-1 combines with J gene TRBJ2-2, with D possibly TRBD2 on 5 matching bases. Germline CDR1 and CDR2: SGHRS and YFSETQ. Trimming removed 1 base at V and 0 bases at J, with 13 bases between. The CDR3 runs to 17 residues. The CDR3 sequence is CASSLSPSGANTGELFF. CDR3 bases: TGCGCCAGCAGCTTGTCGCCCAGCGGCGCGAACACCGGGGAGCTGTTTTTT.

In this sample, this clone turned up many times. The J gene is TRBJ2-1, the V gene TRBV9; 7 bases agree with TRBD2. Germline V gives CDR1 SGDLS, CDR2 YYNGEE. Losses at the gene ends were 2 bases for V and 8 bases for J; bases not matched to a gene: 7. CDR3 length equals 14 residues. CDR3: CASSVETSIDEQFF. In DNA, the CDR3 is TGTGCCAGCAGCGTCGAGACTAGCATCGATGAGCAGTTCTTC.

This clone was detected a few times. The chain is built from TRBV28 and TRBJ2-7; 11 bases are a match to TRBD2. Germline CDR1 reads MDHEN; CDR2 reads SYDVKM. The CDR3 runs to 14 residues. V was pared by 7 bases and J by 3 bases, with 5 bases of the junction left unmatched. In nucleotides, the CDR3 is TGTGCCAGCACCCAACTAGCGGGAGTCTACGAGCAGTACTTC. Residues: CASTQLAGVYEQYF. Based on the CDR3 plus reference TRBV28 and TRBJ2-7, the full variable domain is DVKVTQSSRYLVKRTGEKVFLECVQDMDHENMFWYRQDPGLGLRLIYFSYDVKMKEKGDIPEGYSVSREKKERFSLILESASTNQTSMYLCASTQLAGVYEQYFGPGTRLTVT.

The sample holds many counts of this clone. The CDR3 bases are TGTGCCAGCAGCTTCCGGACTAGCGGGAGGAATGAGCAGTTCTTC. This gives the protein CASSFRTSGRNEQFF. The J gene is TRBJ2-1, the V gene TRBV7-9; 14 positions match TRBD2. This CDR3 has 15 residues. V shed 3 bases, J shed 7 bases, and the junction held 2 bases outside the gene matches. Germline CDR1 SEHNR, CDR2 FQNEAQ (reference sequence).

The chain employs TRBV28 and TRBJ1-2, with a possible D match to TRBD1 (6 bases). The CDR3 is made up of 14 amino acids. Trimming shortened V by 4 bases and J by 2 bases, and 11 bases separated the two germline ends. Germline lookup yields CDR1 MDHEN and CDR2 SYDVKM. Written as DNA, the CDR3 is TGTGCCAGCAGTTCAAGGGGGATGAACTATGGCTACACCTTC. The encoded protein is CASSSRGMNYGYTF.

About this clone itself: This is likely an artifact of a read error, given a far larger clone one base away. The CDR3 DNA reads TGTGCCAGCAGCAAAGGACAGGGGGCCTACGAGCAGTACTTC. The encoded protein is CASSKGQGAYEQYF. This chain connects TRBV11-2 to TRBJ2-7; 10 bases match TRBD1. This CDR3 comprises 14 residues. The J segment lost 2 bases and the V segment lost 5 bases, leaving 3 bases of the junction unmatched. The V gene's germline CDR1 is SGHAT and CDR2 FQNNGV.

The chain uses TRBV27 and TRBJ2-7; D is tentatively TRBD1 or TRBD2 (5 bases each). The CDR3 extends over 12 amino acids. Germline V gene data show CDR1 as MNHEY and CDR2 as SMNVEV (reference sequence). Deletions cut 6 bases from V and 7 bases from J, with 13 bases between. CDR3 in amino acids: CASSRGVGEQYF. The CDR3 region has the DNA TGTGCCAGCAGCCGAGGGGTGGGGGAGCAGTACTTC.

With respect to this clone: A read error is likely here: a far larger clone is one base away. The rearrangement joins TRBV25-1 to TRBJ2-1; D gene ambiguous. Germline CDR1 and CDR2: MGHDK and SYGVNS. This CDR3 comprises 13 residues. CDR3 sequence (DNA): TGTGCCAGCAGTGAATGGGCTTACAATAAGCAGTTCTTC. Amino acid sequence: CASSEWAYNKQFF.

Points on this clone: A far larger clone is off by one base, so a read error is likely. At the DNA level, this CDR3 is encoded by other sequences in the same sample as well. This sequence joins TRBV18 and TRBJ1-3, with 9 bases fitting TRBD1. J was trimmed by 0 bases and V by 3 bases; bases with no gene match: 0. Germline assignment: CDR1 KGHSH and CDR2 LQKENI. The CDR3 length is 15 residues. The CDR3 DNA reads TGTGCCAGCTCACCGGGACAGGGCTCTGGAAACACCATATATTTT. It specifies CASSPGQGSGNTIYF.

Of note for this clone: The likely explanation is a read error, given a far larger clone one base away. This chain joins TRBV7-9 and TRBJ1-4; TRBD1 matches at 9 bases. The CDR3 covers 18 residues. CDR1 is SEHNR and CDR2 is FQNEAQ in the germline V gene (reference sequence). In DNA, the CDR3 is TGTGCCATCAGCATCCCGGGACAGGGTTGCCCCGTTAATGAAAAACTGTTTTTT. It yields the protein CAISIPGQGCPVNEKLFF.

The chain combines TRBV29-1 with TRBJ2-1; D remains ambiguous. Trimming removed 3 bases from V and 0 bases from J, with 6 bases in between. CDR3 length: 13 residues. CDR1 is SQVTM, CDR2 ANQGSEA, per germline. The CDR3 sequence: CSVDLSSYNEQFF. In nucleotides, the CDR3 is TGCAGCGTTGACCTCAGCTCCTACAATGAGCAGTTCTTC.

With regard to this clone: It may be a read error: a sequence one base away is much more abundant. Other nucleotide sequences in the sample specify the same CDR3. The chain recombines TRBV28 with TRBJ2-7, with 7 bases matching TRBD2. Per the germline V gene, CDR1 is MDHEN and CDR2 is SYDVKM. V lost 3 bases to trimming and J lost 5 bases; unmatched junction nucleotides: 10. This CDR3 has 15 amino acids. CDR3 DNA sequence: TGTGCCAGCAGTTTGCCGCGGGAGTTGGGGAACGAGCAGTACTTC. Protein: CASSLPRELGNEQYF.